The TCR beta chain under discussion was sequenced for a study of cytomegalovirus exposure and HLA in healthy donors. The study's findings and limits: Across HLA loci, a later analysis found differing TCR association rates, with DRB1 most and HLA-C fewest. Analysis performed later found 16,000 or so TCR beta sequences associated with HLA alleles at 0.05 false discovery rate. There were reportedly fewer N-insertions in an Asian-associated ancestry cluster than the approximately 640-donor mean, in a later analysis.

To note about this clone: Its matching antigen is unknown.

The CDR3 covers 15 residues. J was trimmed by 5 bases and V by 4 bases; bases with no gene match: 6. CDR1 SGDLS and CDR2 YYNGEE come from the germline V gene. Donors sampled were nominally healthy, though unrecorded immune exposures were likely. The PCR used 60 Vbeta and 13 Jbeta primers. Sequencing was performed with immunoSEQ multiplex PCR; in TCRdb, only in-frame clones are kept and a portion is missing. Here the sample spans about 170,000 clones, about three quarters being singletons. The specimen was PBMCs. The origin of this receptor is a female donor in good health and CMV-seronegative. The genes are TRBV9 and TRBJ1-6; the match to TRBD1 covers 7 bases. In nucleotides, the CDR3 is TGTGCCAGCAGCATACGGGACAGAGATAATTCACCCCTCCACTTT. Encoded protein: CASSIRDRDNSPLHF.